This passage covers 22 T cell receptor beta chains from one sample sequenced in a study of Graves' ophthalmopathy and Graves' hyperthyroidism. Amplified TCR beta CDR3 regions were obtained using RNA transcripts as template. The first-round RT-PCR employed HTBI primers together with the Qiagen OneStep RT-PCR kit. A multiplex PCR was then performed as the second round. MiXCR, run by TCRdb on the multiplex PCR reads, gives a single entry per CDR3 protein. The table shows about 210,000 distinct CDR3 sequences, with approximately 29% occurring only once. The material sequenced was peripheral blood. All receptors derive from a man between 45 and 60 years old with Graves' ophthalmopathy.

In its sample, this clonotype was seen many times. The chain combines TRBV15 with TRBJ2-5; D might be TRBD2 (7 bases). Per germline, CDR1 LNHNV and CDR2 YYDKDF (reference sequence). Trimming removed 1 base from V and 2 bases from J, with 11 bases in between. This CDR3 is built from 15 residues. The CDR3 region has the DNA TGTGCCACCAGCAGAGTGGGGGGGACACAAGAGACCCAGTACTTC. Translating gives CATSRVGGTQETQYF. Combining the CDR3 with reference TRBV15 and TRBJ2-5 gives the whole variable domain DAMVIQNPRYQVTQFGKPVTLSCSQTLNHNVMYWYQQKSSQAPKLLFHYYDKDFNNEADTPDNFQSRRPNTSFCFLDIRSPGLGDTAMYLCATSRVGGTQETQYFGPGTRLLVL.

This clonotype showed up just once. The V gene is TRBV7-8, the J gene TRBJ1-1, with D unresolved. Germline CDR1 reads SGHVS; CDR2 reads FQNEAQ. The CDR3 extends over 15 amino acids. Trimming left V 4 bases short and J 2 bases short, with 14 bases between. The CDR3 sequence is CASSSSLDGNTEAFF. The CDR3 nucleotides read TGTGCCAGCAGCTCCTCCCTAGACGGCAACACTGAAGCTTTCTTT.

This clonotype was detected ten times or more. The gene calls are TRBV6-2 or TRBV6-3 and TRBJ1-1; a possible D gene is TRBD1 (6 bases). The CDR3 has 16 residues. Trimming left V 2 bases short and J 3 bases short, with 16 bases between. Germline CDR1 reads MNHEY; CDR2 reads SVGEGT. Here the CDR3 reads CASSYHRERRDTEAFF. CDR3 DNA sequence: TGTGCCAGCAGTTACCACAGGGAGCGAAGGGACACTGAAGCTTTCTTT.

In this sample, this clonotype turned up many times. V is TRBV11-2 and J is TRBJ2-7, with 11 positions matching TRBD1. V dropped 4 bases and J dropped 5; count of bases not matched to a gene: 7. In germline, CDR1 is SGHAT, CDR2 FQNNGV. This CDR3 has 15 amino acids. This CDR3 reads CASSSPGTGGDEQYF. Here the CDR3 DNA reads TGTGCCAGCAGCTCTCCCGGGACAGGGGGGGACGAGCAGTACTTC. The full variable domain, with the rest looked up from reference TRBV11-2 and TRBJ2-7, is EAGVAQSPRYKIIEKRQSVAFWCNPISGHATLYWYQQILGQGPKLLIQFQNNGVVDDSQLPKDRFSAERLKGVDSTLKIQPAKLEDSAVYLCASSSPGTGGDEQYFGPGTRLTVT.

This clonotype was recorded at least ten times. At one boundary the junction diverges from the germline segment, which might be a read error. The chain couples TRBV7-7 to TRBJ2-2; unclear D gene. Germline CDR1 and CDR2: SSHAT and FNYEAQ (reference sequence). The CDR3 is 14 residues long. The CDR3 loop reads CASSTRSNTGELFF. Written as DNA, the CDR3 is TGTGCTAGCAGCACGCGGAGCAACACCGGGGAGCTGTTTTTT.

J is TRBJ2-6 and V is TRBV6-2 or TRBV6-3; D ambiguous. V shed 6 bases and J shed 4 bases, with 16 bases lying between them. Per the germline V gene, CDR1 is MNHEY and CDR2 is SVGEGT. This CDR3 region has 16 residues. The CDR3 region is CASSKTVVGGANVLTF. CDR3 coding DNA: TGTGCCAGCAGCAAAACTGTCGTGGGAGGGGCCAACGTCCTGACTTTC.

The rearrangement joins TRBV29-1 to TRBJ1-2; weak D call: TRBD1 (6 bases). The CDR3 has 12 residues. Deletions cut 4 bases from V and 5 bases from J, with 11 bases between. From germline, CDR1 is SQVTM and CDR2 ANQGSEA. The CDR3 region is CSVVWQGYGYTF. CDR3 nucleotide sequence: TGCAGCGTTGTCTGGCAGGGGTATGGCTACACCTTC.

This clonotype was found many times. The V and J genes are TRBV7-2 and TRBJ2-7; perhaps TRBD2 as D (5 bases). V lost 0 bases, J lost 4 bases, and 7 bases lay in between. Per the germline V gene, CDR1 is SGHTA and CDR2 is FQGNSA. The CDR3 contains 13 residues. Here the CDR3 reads CASSLATKYEQYF. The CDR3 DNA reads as TGTGCCAGCAGCTTAGCGACTAAATACGAGCAGTACTTC.

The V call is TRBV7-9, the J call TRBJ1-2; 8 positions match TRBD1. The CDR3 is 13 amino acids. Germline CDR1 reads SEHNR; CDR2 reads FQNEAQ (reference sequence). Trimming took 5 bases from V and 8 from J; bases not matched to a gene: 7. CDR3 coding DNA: TGTGCCAGCAGCCCCGGCAGGGGGCAGGGCTACACCTTC. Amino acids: CASSPGRGQGYTF.

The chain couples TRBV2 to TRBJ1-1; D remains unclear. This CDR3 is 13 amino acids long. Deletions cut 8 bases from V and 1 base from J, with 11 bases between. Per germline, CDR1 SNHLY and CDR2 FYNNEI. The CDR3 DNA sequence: TGTGCCAGCGCTGTACGACGGAACACTGAAGCTTTCTTT. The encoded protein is CASAVRRNTEAFF.

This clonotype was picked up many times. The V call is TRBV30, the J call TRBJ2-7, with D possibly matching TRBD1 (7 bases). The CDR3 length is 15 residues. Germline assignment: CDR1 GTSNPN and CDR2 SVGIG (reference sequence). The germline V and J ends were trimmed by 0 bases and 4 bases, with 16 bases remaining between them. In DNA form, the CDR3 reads TGTGCCTGGAGTGTACCCGTGACAGGGAGGTACGAGCAGTACTTC. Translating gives CAWSVPVTGRYEQYF.

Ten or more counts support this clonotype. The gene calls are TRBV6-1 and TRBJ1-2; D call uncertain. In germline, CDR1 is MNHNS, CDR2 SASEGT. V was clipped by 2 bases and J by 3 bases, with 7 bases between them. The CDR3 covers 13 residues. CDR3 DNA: TGTGCCAGCAGTGAAATGGTGGACTATGGCTACACCTTC. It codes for CASSEMVDYGYTF.

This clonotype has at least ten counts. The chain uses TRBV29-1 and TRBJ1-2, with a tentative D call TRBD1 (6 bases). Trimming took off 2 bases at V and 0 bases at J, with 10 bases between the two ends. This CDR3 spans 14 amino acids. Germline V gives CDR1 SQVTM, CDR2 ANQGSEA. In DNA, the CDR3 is TGCAGCGTTGAATTCCAGGGGTCTAACTATGGCTACACCTTC. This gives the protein CSVEFQGSNYGYTF.

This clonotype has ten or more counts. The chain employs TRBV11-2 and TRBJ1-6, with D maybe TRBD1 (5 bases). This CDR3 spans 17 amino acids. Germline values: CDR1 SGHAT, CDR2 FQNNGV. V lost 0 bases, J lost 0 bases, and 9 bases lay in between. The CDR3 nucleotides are TGTGCCAGCAGCTTAGATGAGGGGAGCTCCTATAATTCACCCCTCCACTTT. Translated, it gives CASSLDEGSSYNSPLHF. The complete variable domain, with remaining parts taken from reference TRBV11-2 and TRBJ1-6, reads EAGVAQSPRYKIIEKRQSVAFWCNPISGHATLYWYQQILGQGPKLLIQFQNNGVVDDSQLPKDRFSAERLKGVDSTLKIQPAKLEDSAVYLCASSLDEGSSYNSPLHFGNGTRLTVT.

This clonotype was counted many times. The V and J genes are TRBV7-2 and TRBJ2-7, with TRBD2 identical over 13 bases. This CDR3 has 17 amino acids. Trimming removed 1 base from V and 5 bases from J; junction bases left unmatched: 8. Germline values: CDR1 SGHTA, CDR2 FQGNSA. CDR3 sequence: CASSLVGGLAGIDEQYF. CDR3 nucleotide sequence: TGTGCCAGCAGCTTAGTGGGGGGACTAGCGGGAATCGACGAGCAGTACTTC. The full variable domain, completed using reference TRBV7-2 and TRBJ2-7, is GAGVSQSPSNKVTEKGKDVELRCDPISGHTALYWYRQSLGQGLEFLIYFQGNSAPDKSGLPSDRFSAERTGGSVSTLTIQRTQQEDSAVYLCASSLVGGLAGIDEQYFGPGTRLTVT.

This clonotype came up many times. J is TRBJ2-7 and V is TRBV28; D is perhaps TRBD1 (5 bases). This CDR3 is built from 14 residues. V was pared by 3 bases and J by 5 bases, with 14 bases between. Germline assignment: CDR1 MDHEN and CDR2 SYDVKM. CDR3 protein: CASSLVGVRNEQYF. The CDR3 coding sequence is TGTGCCAGCAGTTTGGTAGGGGTTAGGAACGAGCAGTACTTC.

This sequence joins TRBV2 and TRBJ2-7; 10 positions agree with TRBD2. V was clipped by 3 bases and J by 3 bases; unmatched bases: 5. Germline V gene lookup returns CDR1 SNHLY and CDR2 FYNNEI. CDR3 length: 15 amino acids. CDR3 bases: TGTGCCAGCAGTGATAGCGGGAGGCGGGACTACGAGCAGTACTTC. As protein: CASSDSGRRDYEQYF.

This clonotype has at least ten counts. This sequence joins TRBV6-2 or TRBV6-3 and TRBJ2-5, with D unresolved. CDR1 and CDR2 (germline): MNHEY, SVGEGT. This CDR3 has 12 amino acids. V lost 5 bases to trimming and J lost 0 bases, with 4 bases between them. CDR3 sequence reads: CASSRNQETQYF. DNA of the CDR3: TGTGCCAGCAGTCGCAACCAAGAGACCCAGTACTTC.

CDR3 DNA: TGCAGTGCTAGCCGTACAGGGTCCCGGGACGAGCAGTACTTC. As protein: CSASRTGSRDEQYF. The chain recombines TRBV20-1 with TRBJ2-7; possible D gene TRBD1, 6 bases. The germline V and J ends were trimmed by 3 bases and 5 bases, with 17 bases remaining between them. Germline V gene sequence: CDR1 DFQATT, CDR2 SNEGSKA (reference sequence). This CDR3 is 14 amino acids long.

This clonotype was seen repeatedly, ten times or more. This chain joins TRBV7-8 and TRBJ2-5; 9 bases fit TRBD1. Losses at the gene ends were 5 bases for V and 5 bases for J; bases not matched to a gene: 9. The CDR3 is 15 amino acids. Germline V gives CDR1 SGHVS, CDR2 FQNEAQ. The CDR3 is CASSRSRDREETQYF. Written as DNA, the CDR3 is TGTGCCAGCAGCAGAAGCCGGGACAGGGAGGAGACCCAGTACTTC. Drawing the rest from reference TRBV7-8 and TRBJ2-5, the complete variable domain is GAGVSQSPRYKVAKRGQDVALRCDPISGHVSLFWYQQALGQGPEFLTYFQNEAQLDKSGLPSDRFFAERPEGSVSTLKIQRTQQEDSAVYLCASSRSRDREETQYFGPGTRLLVL.

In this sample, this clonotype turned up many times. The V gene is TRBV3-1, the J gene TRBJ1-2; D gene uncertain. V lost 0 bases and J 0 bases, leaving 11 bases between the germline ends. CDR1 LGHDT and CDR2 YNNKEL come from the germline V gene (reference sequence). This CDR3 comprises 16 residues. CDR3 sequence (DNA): TGTGCCAGCAGCCAAGATCTTGCAGCAACTAACTATGGCTACACCTTC. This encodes CASSQDLAATNYGYTF.

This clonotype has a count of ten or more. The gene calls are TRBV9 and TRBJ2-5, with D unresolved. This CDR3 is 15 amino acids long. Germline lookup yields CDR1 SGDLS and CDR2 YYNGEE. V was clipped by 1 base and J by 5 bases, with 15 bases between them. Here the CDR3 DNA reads TGTGCCAGCAGCGTATCGGGTATGGAAGGGGAGACCCAGTACTTC. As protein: CASSVSGMEGETQYF.